The 19 T cell receptor beta chains presented below share a single source sample, sequenced in a study of cytomegalovirus exposure and HLA in healthy donors. Primers: 60 Vbeta forward and 13 Jbeta reverse. The repertoire was sequenced with immunoSEQ multiplex PCR; TCRdb's copy has only in-frame clones and lacks some. Of about 150,000 clones in the sample, approximately 76% are singletons; the top ten hold 4.5% to 5.5%. The sample taken for sequencing was PBMCs. The receptors come from a woman between 18 and 30 years old in good health and CMV-seropositive.

J is TRBJ1-2 and V is TRBV5-6; D unresolved. The germline V gene has CDR1 SGHDT and CDR2 YYEEEE. Trimming removed 4 bases at V and 8 bases at J, with 15 bases between. This CDR3 has 13 amino acids. The CDR3 here is CASSARVLRGYTF. The CDR3 DNA sequence: TGTGCCAGCAGCGCAAGAGTTCTTCGCGGCTACACCTTC. The whole variable domain, filled in from reference TRBV5-6 and TRBJ1-2, reads DAGVTQSPTHLIKTRGQQVTLRCSPKSGHDTVSWYQQALGQGPQFIFQYYEEEERQRGNFPDRFSGHQFPNYSSELNVNALLLGDSALYLCASSARVLRGYTFGSGTRLTVV.

J is TRBJ1-5 and V is TRBV19; tentative D call: TRBD1 (6 bases). Trimming pared 2 bases from V and 4 bases from J, leaving 15 bases between. The CDR3 contains 16 residues. Germline loops: CDR1 LNHDA, CDR2 SQIVND (reference sequence). CDR3 sequence (DNA): TGTGCCAGTAGTATACGTCAGGGGACGTTTAATCAGCCCCAGCATTTT. Protein product: CASSIRQGTFNQPQHF.

The gene calls are TRBV7-2 and TRBJ2-1, with D hard to call. Germline V CDR1 and CDR2: SGHTA, FQGNSA. The CDR3 covers 11 residues. V lost 5 bases and J lost 4, with 3 bases in between. The CDR3 reads CASSPYNEQFF. The CDR3 DNA is TGTGCCAGCAGCCCTTACAATGAGCAGTTCTTC.

This chain links TRBV28 with TRBJ1-5, with a weak D call TRBD1 (5 bases). CDR1 is MDHEN and CDR2 is SYDVKM in the germline V gene. Trimming pared 7 bases from V and 6 bases from J, leaving 25 bases between. CDR3 length equals 17 residues. The CDR3 loop is CASTGPPRVSSPQPQHF. CDR3 in DNA: TGTGCCAGCACGGGCCCGCCCAGGGTATCCTCTCCTCAGCCCCAGCATTTT.

J is TRBJ2-5 and V is TRBV25-1, with TRBD1 matching over 10 bases. CDR1 is MGHDK, CDR2 SYGVNS, per germline. The CDR3 contains 15 residues. The V gene end was trimmed by 4 bases and the J gene end by 5 bases; junction bases not matched to a gene: 7. CDR3 nucleotides: TGTGCCAGCAGTGGGAGGACAGGGGGGTTCGAGACCCAGTACTTC. Its translation is CASSGRTGGFETQYF.

The chain carries TRBV27 and TRBJ2-1, with 9 bases matching TRBD2. Germline CDR1 MNHEY, CDR2 SMNVEV (reference sequence). The CDR3 is 16 residues long. J was trimmed by 8 bases and V by 3 bases; bases with no gene match: 11. The CDR3 protein is CASSFLRSSGVYEQFF. CDR3 nucleotide sequence: TGTGCCAGCAGTTTTCTCCGGTCTAGCGGGGTATATGAGCAGTTCTTC.

Notes on this clone: A read error may produce the germline difference seen at one junction end. The chain links TRBV7-9 to TRBJ2-7, with D possibly being TRBD1 (6 bases). Germline-derived CDR1 and CDR2 are SEHNR and FQNEAQ (reference sequence). CDR3 length: 16 residues. For the CDR3, the DNA is TGTTCCAGCAGCCACATCAGGGGTTTAGGTTCCTACGAGCAGTACTTC. It specifies CSSSHIRGLGSYEQYF.

Worth noting for this clone: One end of the junction does not line up with germline, which may come from a read error. This chain uses TRBV7-9 with TRBJ2-7, with 7 bases identical to TRBD1. Germline V gene lookup returns CDR1 SEHNR and CDR2 FQNEAQ (reference sequence). This CDR3 has 15 amino acids. CDR3: CSSSPTYRGTYEQYF. The CDR3 DNA sequence: TGTTCCAGCAGCCCGACGTACAGGGGAACCTACGAGCAGTACTTC.

This clone has a count of ten or more. The chain combines TRBV2 with TRBJ2-7; D is unclear. V was cut by 6 bases and J by 3 bases, with 9 bases left in between. The CDR3 loop spans 12 amino acids. Looked up from germline, CDR1 is SNHLY and CDR2 is FYNNEI. DNA of the CDR3: TGTGCCAGCAGGGAGACCTACTACGAGCAGTACTTC. This gives the protein CASRETYYEQYF.

The chain employs TRBV5-4 and TRBJ2-5, with 7 bases aligning to TRBD2. The DNA end is a closer match to TRBJ2-7, so the J assignment may be wrong. The germline V gene has CDR1 SGHNT and CDR2 YYREEE (reference sequence). The CDR3 totals 15 residues. The CDR3 loop is CASSHRAGVGYEQYF. CDR3 sequence (DNA): TGTGCCAGCAGCCACCGGGCGGGGGTCGGCTACGAGCAGTACTTC.

The chain links TRBV5-1 to TRBJ2-7, with TRBD2 as a possible D gene (6 bases). The length of the CDR3 is 14 residues. Trimming cost V 0 bases and J 1 base, with 8 bases left between them. Germline CDR1 reads SGHRS; CDR2 reads YFSETQ. CDR3 protein: CASSLAGGSYEQYF. As DNA, the CDR3 is TGCGCCAGCAGCTTGGCCGGAGGGTCCTACGAGCAGTACTTC.

The chain has TRBV7-2 and TRBJ1-1, with D unclear. Germline V gene lookup returns CDR1 SGHTA and CDR2 FQGNSA. The CDR3 has 15 residues. V gave up 2 bases and J gave up 4 bases, with 14 bases separating them. DNA of the CDR3: TGTGCCAGCAGCTTAAAGGAACCCGGCGGCACTGAAGCTTTCTTT. It is translated as CASSLKEPGGTEAFF. Drawing the rest from reference TRBV7-2 and TRBJ1-1, the complete variable domain is GAGVSQSPSNKVTEKGKDVELRCDPISGHTALYWYRQSLGQGLEFLIYFQGNSAPDKSGLPSDRFSAERTGGSVSTLTIQRTQQEDSAVYLCASSLKEPGGTEAFFGQGTRLTVV.

The V gene is TRBV5-1, the J gene TRBJ1-1; 7 bases are shared with TRBD1. Germline assignment: CDR1 SGHRS and CDR2 YFSETQ. Trimming at V came to 0 bases and at J to 11 bases, leaving 4 bases not matched to a gene. The CDR3 has 12 residues. The CDR3 protein is CASSLVGGEAFF. In DNA, the CDR3 is TGCGCCAGCAGCTTGGTAGGGGGCGAGGCTTTCTTT.

The rearrangement links TRBV5-1 to TRBJ2-5; 7 bases are shared with TRBD2. J was trimmed by 5 bases and V by 3 bases; bases with no gene match: 10. This CDR3 contains 15 residues. CDR1 is SGHRS, CDR2 YFSETQ, per germline. CDR3 bases: TGCGCCAGCAGCTCGGAGGGGAGGGTCGAGGAGACCCAGTACTTC. Protein: CASSSEGRVEETQYF.

This clone came up a few times. This chain links TRBV5-8 with TRBJ2-7, with 11 bases matching TRBD1. CDR3 length: 14 residues. Germline V gene sequence: CDR1 SGHTS, CDR2 YDEGEE. The J segment lost 10 bases and the V segment lost 0 bases, leaving 6 bases of the junction unmatched. The DNA for the CDR3 is TGTGCCAGCAGCTTGGTCCGGACAGGGGGCGCCCAGTACTTC. Residues: CASSLVRTGGAQYF.

V gene TRBV11-3 combines with J gene TRBJ2-5; D is uncertain. CDR1 is SGHNT, CDR2 YENEEA, per germline. With 0 bases removed from V and 4 bases from J, the gap between germline ends came to 6 bases. The length of the CDR3 is 13 residues. CDR3 in DNA: TGTGCCAGCAGCTTAGATCGAGTAGAGACCCAGTACTTC. The encoded protein is CASSLDRVETQYF.

The chain recombines TRBV29-1 with TRBJ2-2; no clear D gene. Germline loops: CDR1 SQVTM, CDR2 ANQGSEA. The V end was cut by 5 bases, the J end by 3 bases, with 7 bases between. CDR3 size: 12 residues. This CDR3 reads CSVREDTGELFF. Here the CDR3 DNA reads TGCAGCGTTCGAGAGGACACCGGGGAGCTGTTTTTT.

V gene TRBV5-1 combines with J gene TRBJ1-1; D might be TRBD1 (5 bases). This CDR3 spans 18 amino acids. The V end lost 4 bases, the J end lost 9 bases, and 31 bases lay between the germline ends. Germline values: CDR1 SGHRS, CDR2 YFSETQ. This CDR3 reads CASSPGGSDPTAGDKAFF. The CDR3 DNA reads as TGCGCCAGCAGCCCAGGAGGGTCCGACCCTACAGCGGGGGATAAAGCTTTCTTT.

This chain links TRBV9 with TRBJ1-1; no clear D gene. Between the trimmed V and J ends, which lost 2 bases and 1 base, there was a span of 9 bases. CDR1 is SGDLS and CDR2 is YYNGEE in the germline V gene. The CDR3 is 14 residues long. The CDR3 region is CASSVAPTNTEAFF. CDR3 sequence (DNA): TGTGCCAGCAGCGTCGCGCCTACGAACACTGAAGCTTTCTTT.